These 15 T cell receptor beta chains were sequenced from one sample in a study of shared clonotypes between healthy human individuals. Terminally differentiated effector memory CD45RA+ cells were excluded from the naive CD8 cells, which were CD45RO-negative and positively selected for CCR7. Generated by immunoSEQ multiplex PCR, the TCRdb table keeps only in-frame clones and is missing some. Among about 2.1 million clones listed, roughly 95% were seen once. The sample consisted of naive CD8+ T cells from PBMCs. These receptors originate from a man aged 18 to 29 in good health. Some clones in this sample may be carry-over from other donors' samples.

The chain has TRBV10-2 and TRBJ1-2; 8 nucleotides line up with TRBD1. V lost 6 bases to trimming and J lost 4 bases; unmatched junction nucleotides: 13. Germline V gene lookup returns CDR1 WSHSY and CDR2 SAAADI. The CDR3 contains 16 residues. For the CDR3, the DNA is TGCGCCAGCAGCATGCCGGGACAGGACCTTTTCTATGGCTACACCTTC. Amino acids: CASSMPGQDLFYGYTF.

The chain recombines TRBV2 with TRBJ2-2; 8 nucleotides agree with TRBD2. This CDR3 contains 13 residues. CDR1 is SNHLY, CDR2 FYNNEI, per germline. Losses at the gene ends were 9 bases for V and 2 bases for J; bases not matched to a gene: 2. The CDR3 DNA sequence: TGTGCCAGGACTAGCGTAAACACCGGGGAGCTGTTTTTT. Amino acid sequence: CARTSVNTGELFF.

This clone has only one observation. The V and J genes are TRBV28 and TRBJ2-4; D might be TRBD1 (5 bases). Trimming took off 2 bases at V and 0 bases at J, with 11 bases between the two ends. Germline lookup yields CDR1 MDHEN and CDR2 SYDVKM. This CDR3 spans 16 amino acids. The CDR3 is CASSLQGLLAKNIQYF. DNA for the CDR3: TGTGCCAGCAGTTTACAGGGATTACTAGCCAAAAACATTCAGTACTTC.

CDR3 bases: TGTGCCAGCAGTGAATGGGCGGGACCTAGCACAGATACGCAGTATTTT. It is translated as CASSEWAGPSTDTQYF. The J gene is TRBJ2-3, the V gene TRBV6-1, with D possibly being TRBD2 (6 bases). V gave up 2 bases and J gave up 0 bases, with 12 bases separating them. Germline CDR1 and CDR2: MNHNS and SASEGT. This CDR3 comprises 16 residues.

As concerns this clone: A single base separates this from a much larger clone, so it may be a read error. Distinct nucleotide sequences in the sample also encode this CDR3. V is TRBV6-5 and J is TRBJ2-1; TRBD2 might be the D (5 bases). Germline CDR1 reads MNHEY; CDR2 reads SVGAGI. The V and J ends lost 2 bases and 6 bases respectively, with 5 bases between them. The CDR3 contains 12 residues. CDR3 sequence: CASSYAGNEQFF. The CDR3 DNA is TGTGCCAGCAGTTACGCGGGCAATGAGCAGTTCTTC.

The rearrangement uses TRBV9 and TRBJ2-1; D may be TRBD1 or TRBD2 (5 bases each). The CDR3 is 16 residues long. Trimming stripped 0 bases from V and 0 bases from J, with 10 bases between. Germline V gene data show CDR1 as SGDLS and CDR2 as YYNGEE. This CDR3 reads CASSVGGTSSYNEQFF. In DNA form, the CDR3 reads TGTGCCAGCAGCGTAGGTGGGACGAGCTCCTACAATGAGCAGTTCTTC.

On this clone itself: The identical CDR3 is also encoded by other nucleotide sequences in the sample. The V and J genes are TRBV5-8 and TRBJ2-7; D call uncertain. Germline V gene sequence: CDR1 SGHTS, CDR2 YDEGEE. The germline V and J ends were trimmed by 0 bases and 1 base, with 5 bases remaining between them. The CDR3 runs 13 residues. CDR3 residues: CASSLAGSYEQYF. CDR3 DNA: TGTGCCAGCAGCTTGGCCGGATCCTACGAGCAGTACTTC.

The rearrangement links TRBV14 to TRBJ2-3, with 10 nucleotides matching TRBD2. CDR1 is SGHDN, CDR2 FVKESK, per germline. J gave up 4 bases and V 4 bases, and 8 bases lay outside the gene matches. CDR3 size: 16 residues. The CDR3 DNA reads as TGTGCCAGCAGCCCGCCCCTAGCGGGAGCCCCAGATACGCAGTATTTT. It translates to CASSPPLAGAPDTQYF. Full variable domain (outside the CDR3, taken from reference TRBV14 and TRBJ2-3): EAGVTQFPSHSVIEKGQTVTLRCDPISGHDNLYWYRRVMGKEIKFLLHFVKESKQDESGMPNNRFLAERTGGTYSTLKVQPAELEDSGVYFCASSPPLAGAPDTQYFGPGTRLTVL.

This chain joins TRBV18 and TRBJ1-1; D call uncertain. V was pared by 0 bases and J by 2 bases, with 7 bases between. The CDR3 runs 14 residues. CDR1 KGHSH and CDR2 LQKENI come from the germline V gene. CDR3: CASSPPPINTEAFF. The CDR3 DNA reads as TGTGCCAGCTCACCACCCCCGATTAACACTGAAGCTTTCTTT.

As to this clone: The sample contains more than one DNA sequence encoding this CDR3. This chain links TRBV27 with TRBJ2-7, with unresolved D. V gave up 5 bases and J gave up 1 base, with 9 bases separating them. This CDR3 contains 13 residues. From germline, CDR1 is MNHEY and CDR2 SMNVEV (reference sequence). The CDR3 region is CASSLSGSYEQYF. The CDR3 DNA is TGTGCCAGCAGTCTGTCTGGATCCTACGAGCAGTACTTC.

The sample holds a few counts of this clone. This same CDR3 is encoded by further DNA sequences in the sample. CDR3 amino acids: CASSLFGNQPQHF. The DNA of the CDR3 is TGTGCCAGCAGTCTTTTTGGCAATCAGCCCCAGCATTTT. The chain uses TRBV27 and TRBJ1-5; D ambiguous. The CDR3 runs 13 residues. V shed 5 bases and J shed 2 bases, with 7 bases lying between them. Germline V gene lookup returns CDR1 MNHEY and CDR2 SMNVEV (reference sequence).

The V and J genes are TRBV5-1 and TRBJ2-3, with D possibly being TRBD2 (6 bases). Trimming pared 5 bases from V and 1 base from J, leaving 14 bases between. The CDR3 loop spans 15 amino acids. Germline V lookup: CDR1 SGHRS, CDR2 YFSETQ. This CDR3 reads CASRGGLVGTDTQYF. DNA for the CDR3: TGCGCCAGCAGGGGAGGCCTAGTGGGCACAGATACGCAGTATTTT.

The V gene is TRBV4-1, the J gene TRBJ2-3; the D gene could be TRBD1 or TRBD2 (5 bases each). The CDR3 loop spans 15 amino acids. CDR1 and CDR2 from the germline V gene are MGHRA and YSYEKL. V was clipped by 4 bases and J by 0 bases, with 11 bases between them. CDR3 DNA sequence: TGCGCCAGCAGCCCCGTGGGGGATAGCACAGATACGCAGTATTTT. It is translated as CASSPVGDSTDTQYF.

The chain employs TRBV28 and TRBJ2-2; 7 nucleotides line up with TRBD1. V dropped 3 bases and J dropped 1; count of bases not matched to a gene: 14. The CDR3 consists of 19 residues. In germline, CDR1 is MDHEN, CDR2 SYDVKM. The CDR3 protein is CASSFYDRAEPENTGELFF. In DNA form, the CDR3 reads TGTGCCAGCAGTTTTTACGACAGGGCTGAACCTGAGAACACCGGGGAGCTGTTTTTT. Drawing the rest from reference TRBV28 and TRBJ2-2, the complete variable domain is DVKVTQSSRYLVKRTGEKVFLECVQDMDHENMFWYRQDPGLGLRLIYFSYDVKMKEKGDIPEGYSVSREKKERFSLILESASTNQTSMYLCASSFYDRAEPENTGELFFGEGSRLTVL.

The chain employs TRBV11-2 and TRBJ1-1, with D possibly matching TRBD1 (5 bases). The V gene lost 7 bases and the J gene lost 6 bases, with 15 bases spanning the gap. CDR3 length equals 13 residues. Germline values: CDR1 SGHAT, CDR2 FQNNGV. DNA of the CDR3: TGTGCCAGCAAGGAGCAGGGATCCCCTGAAGCTTTCTTT. As protein: CASKEQGSPEAFF.